Following are 26 T cell receptor beta chains from one sample sequenced in a study of response to subunit inactivated influenza vaccine. TCRdb analysed the RT-PCR reads with MiXCR anew, one entry per CDR3 protein. The sample holds 500,000 to 600,000 distinct CDR3 sequences, approximately 11% seen once. These sequences were also reported in another study, on T cells expressing NK-cell markers. From that paper: 5'RACE template switching with UMIs generated TCR beta cDNA.

The specimen comprised PBMCs from blood, sampled on the day of vaccination. Receptors originate from a man between 50 and 59 years old who received an inactivated influenza vaccine.

This clonotype was recorded a few times. The chain has TRBV11-2 and TRBJ1-5; weak D call: TRBD1 (5 bases). The CDR3 consists of 15 residues. V lost 6 bases, J lost 1 base, and 13 bases lay in between. Germline CDR1 is SGHAT and CDR2 is FQNNGV. This CDR3 is CASSQNRDSNQPQHF. CDR3 in DNA: TGTGCCAGCAGTCAAAACCGGGACAGCAATCAGCCCCAGCATTTT. Full variable domain (remainder filled in from reference TRBV11-2 and TRBJ1-5): EAGVAQSPRYKIIEKRQSVAFWCNPISGHATLYWYQQILGQGPKLLIQFQNNGVVDDSQLPKDRFSAERLKGVDSTLKIQPAKLEDSAVYLCASSQNRDSNQPQHFGDGTRLSIL.

This clonotype was counted between two and nine times. The rearrangement links TRBV4-3 to TRBJ1-3, with 11 bases matching TRBD1. The junction had 6 bases not matched to a gene; V was cut back by 5 bases and J by 0 bases. Germline lookup yields CDR1 LGHNA and CDR2 YSLEER. The CDR3 spans 17 residues. The CDR3 nucleotides read TGCGCCAGCAGCTACGGACAGGGGGCGATCTCTGGAAACACCATATATTTT. As protein: CASSYGQGAISGNTIYF.

The rearrangement joins TRBV20-1 to TRBJ1-2; D is unclear. The CDR3 sequence is 13 residues long. V lost 5 bases and J lost 2, with 12 bases in between. Germline V gene sequence: CDR1 DFQATT, CDR2 SNEGSKA (reference sequence). The CDR3 bases are TGCAGTGCTCCCGGGTCCTTAAACTATGGCTACACCTTC. Protein sequence: CSAPGSLNYGYTF.

The table lists this clonotype with many counts. The chain is built from TRBV12-3 or TRBV12-4 and TRBJ1-5; D unclear. V lost 4 bases and J 0 bases, leaving 10 bases between the germline ends. CDR3 length: 15 amino acids. The CDR3 DNA follows: TGTGCCAGCAGTTCGACCCAGATTAGCAATCAGCCCCAGCATTTT. It translates to CASSSTQISNQPQHF.

The rearrangement links TRBV12-3 or TRBV12-4 to TRBJ1-2; 7 nucleotides match TRBD1. The CDR3 contains 14 residues. V lost 4 bases to trimming and J lost 6 bases; unmatched junction nucleotides: 8. CDR3 loop: CASSSNRGANGYTF. DNA for the CDR3: TGTGCCAGCAGTTCCAACAGGGGAGCTAATGGCTACACCTTC.

The chain recombines TRBV7-9 with TRBJ2-3; D remains unclear. Germline V CDR1 and CDR2: SEHNR, FQNEAQ (reference sequence). V shed 1 base and J shed 5 bases, with 13 bases lying between them. The CDR3 sequence is 15 residues long. DNA of the CDR3: TGTGCCAGCAGCTTAGGAGGCAGTACCGGAGATACGCAGTATTTT. Translating gives CASSLGGSTGDTQYF.

The rearrangement uses TRBV9 and TRBJ2-4; either TRBD1 or TRBD2 may fit D (5 bases each). Trimming left V 0 bases short and J 5 bases short, with 9 bases between. In germline, CDR1 is SGDLS, CDR2 YYNGEE. This CDR3 is built from 14 residues. CDR3 protein: CASSVGDGQNIQYF. The DNA of the CDR3 is TGTGCCAGCAGCGTAGGGGACGGACAAAACATTCAGTACTTC.

There are many counts of this clonotype. The chain is built from TRBV27 and TRBJ2-1; D remains ambiguous. The germline V gene has CDR1 MNHEY and CDR2 SMNVEV (reference sequence). The V and J ends lost 3 bases and 6 bases respectively, with 15 bases between them. This CDR3 comprises 15 residues. The CDR3 DNA follows: TGTGCCAGCAGTTTCCCAGGCCTATCCGGCAATGAGCAGTTCTTC. Translating gives CASSFPGLSGNEQFF.

This clonotype has more than one count but fewer than ten. This chain links TRBV7-9 with TRBJ2-1, with D unresolved. Trimming pared 1 base from V and 8 bases from J, leaving 18 bases between. CDR3 length: 16 residues. The germline CDR1 and CDR2 sequences are SEHNR and FQNEAQ (reference sequence). The CDR3 DNA sequence: TGTGCCAGCAGCTTAGAGTCGGTGATTCGGGTGGATGAGCAGTTCTTC. This encodes CASSLESVIRVDEQFF.

This clonotype was found a few times. The V gene is TRBV5-1, the J gene TRBJ2-4; 12 bases map to TRBD2. CDR3 length equals 20 residues. Germline V lookup: CDR1 SGHRS, CDR2 YFSETQ. With V trimmed by 0 bases and J by 0 bases, 10 bases remained unmatched. CDR3 DNA sequence: TGCGCCAGCAGCTTGGCGTCTAGCGGGGGGGCCTCCCTAGCCAAAAACATTCAGTACTTC. Protein product: CASSLASSGGASLAKNIQYF.

This clonotype was counted at least ten times. The gene calls are TRBV27 and TRBJ1-1, with 7 bases fitting TRBD1. Per germline, CDR1 MNHEY and CDR2 SMNVEV (reference sequence). The V gene end was trimmed by 4 bases and the J gene end by 5 bases; junction bases not matched to a gene: 4. This CDR3 is 13 amino acids long. In DNA, the CDR3 is TGTGCCAGCAGTTCAGGGGGGGGGACTGAAGCTTTCTTT. It encodes CASSSGGGTEAFF.

This clonotype was counted between two and nine times. The chain has TRBV27 and TRBJ2-7; TRBD1 agrees at 7 bases. CDR3 length: 14 residues. Unmatched junction bases numbered 11, after V lost 5 bases and J lost 7 bases. In germline, CDR1 is MNHEY, CDR2 SMNVEV (reference sequence). DNA for the CDR3: TGTGCCAGCAGTACAACCCGACAGGGAAGGGAGCAGTACTTC. It yields the protein CASSTTRQGREQYF.

This clonotype was detected ten times or more. V usage is TRBV12-3 or TRBV12-4 and J usage is TRBJ2-2, with D perhaps TRBD1 (5 bases). V was cut by 6 bases and J by 0 bases, with 14 bases left in between. The CDR3 totals 16 residues. The CDR3 bases are TGTGCCAGCAGCCCTACCCCAGGGACGAACACCGGGGAGCTGTTTTTT. Translating it yields CASSPTPGTNTGELFF.

The sample holds many counts of this clonotype. V is TRBV20-1 and J is TRBJ2-2; a possible D gene is TRBD1 (5 bases). CDR3 length equals 13 residues. From germline, CDR1 is DFQATT and CDR2 SNEGSKA (reference sequence). Trimming removed 3 bases from V and 5 bases from J, with 10 bases in between. For the CDR3, the DNA is TGCAGTGCTAGGACAGAGCGTACCGGGGAGCTGTTTTTT. Protein: CSARTERTGELFF.

V is TRBV20-1 and J is TRBJ2-3; D is possibly TRBD2 (6 bases). V lost 2 bases and J 5 bases, leaving 11 bases between the germline ends. Germline values: CDR1 DFQATT, CDR2 SNEGSKA (reference sequence). This CDR3 is built from 13 residues. The CDR3 loop reads CSARRAGLDTQYF. CDR3 DNA sequence: TGCAGTGCTAGAAGGGCGGGGTTAGATACGCAGTATTTT.

The chain has TRBV6-5 and TRBJ2-7; tentative D call: TRBD1 (5 bases). The germline V gene has CDR1 MNHEY and CDR2 SVGAGI. This CDR3 has 17 residues. V lost 1 base and J lost 0, with 16 bases in between. This chain's CDR3 is CASSYFLETANSYEQYF. In nucleotides, the CDR3 is TGTGCCAGCAGTTACTTTCTCGAGACAGCTAACTCCTACGAGCAGTACTTC.

The chain employs TRBV30 and TRBJ2-5; TRBD1 is a possible D gene (6 bases). The V gene's germline CDR1 is GTSNPN and CDR2 SVGIG (reference sequence). Deletions cut 4 bases from V and 1 base from J, with 16 bases between. CDR3 length: 15 residues. DNA for the CDR3: TGTGCCTGGAATAGACTCCAGGGGTCCCAAGAGACCCAGTACTTC. It encodes CAWNRLQGSQETQYF.

The genes are TRBV9 and TRBJ2-7, with 12 bases aligning to TRBD1. The CDR3 is 14 amino acids. The germline V gene encodes CDR1 SGDLS and CDR2 YYNGEE. Trimming took 4 bases from V and 6 from J; bases not matched to a gene: 5. CDR3 bases: TGTGCCAGCAGCAAGGGACAGGGGGCTGGCGAGCAGTACTTC. Its translation is CASSKGQGAGEQYF.

This clonotype was found a few times. The chain uses TRBV28 and TRBJ2-7; TRBD2 aligns across 7 bases. V shed 4 bases, J shed 5 bases, and the junction held 8 bases outside the gene matches. The CDR3 runs to 14 residues. Germline CDR1 MDHEN, CDR2 SYDVKM. DNA of the CDR3: TGTGCCAGCAGTTCGTCGACTAGCCCCAACGAGCAGTACTTC. Amino acids: CASSSSTSPNEQYF.

The genes are TRBV6-4 and TRBJ2-3, with D uncertain. The CDR3 has 17 residues. CDR1 is MRHNA, CDR2 SNTAGT, per germline. V lost 3 bases to trimming and J lost 3 bases, with 19 bases between them. The CDR3 DNA is TGTGCCAGCAGTGAGATTTTAGGTTTAATGGGTACAGATACGCAGTATTTT. Encoded protein: CASSEILGLMGTDTQYF.

This clonotype was seen a handful of times. The chain links TRBV12-3 or TRBV12-4 to TRBJ2-1; the D gene is possibly TRBD1 (5 bases). This CDR3 spans 15 amino acids. Trimming removed 6 bases from V and 8 bases from J, with 20 bases in between. The CDR3 reads CASSPGGAQGDEQFF. Here the CDR3 DNA reads TGTGCCAGCAGCCCCGGCGGAGCCCAGGGCGATGAGCAGTTCTTC.

This clonotype was seen once. Germline and junction disagree at one end, which may indicate a read error. The chain joins TRBV29-1 to TRBJ2-3; a possible D gene is TRBD2 (6 bases). Germline lookup yields CDR1 SQVTM and CDR2 ANQGSEA. The CDR3 extends over 13 amino acids. The CDR3 spells CSVAASEADTEYF. CDR3 DNA sequence: TGCAGCGTTGCGGCTAGCGAGGCAGATACGGAGTATTTT.

V is TRBV2 and J is TRBJ1-1; D may be TRBD1 (6 bases). Germline V gene data show CDR1 as SNHLY and CDR2 as FYNNEI. The CDR3 is 16 residues long. Trimming cost V 8 bases and J 5 bases, with 24 bases left between them. The chain's CDR3 is CASFRGTLNYRTEAFF. The CDR3 bases are TGTGCCAGCTTCCGTGGGACACTTAACTACAGGACTGAAGCTTTCTTT. The variable domain in full, with the rest retrieved from reference TRBV2 and TRBJ1-1, is EPEVTQTPSHQVTQMGQEVILRCVPISNHLYFYWYRQILGQKVEFLVSFYNNEISEKSEIFDDQFSVERPDGSNFTLKIRSTKLEDSAMYFCASFRGTLNYRTEAFFGQGTRLTVV.

This clonotype was observed a few times. The J gene is TRBJ1-1, the V gene TRBV6-1; TRBD1 matches 10 bases. The CDR3 totals 13 residues. The V segment lost 7 bases and the J segment 5 bases; nucleotides outside the gene matches: 4. Germline V gene sequence: CDR1 MNHNS, CDR2 SASEGT. For the CDR3, the DNA is TGTGCCAGCACCTGGACAGGGGGAACTGAAGCTTTCTTT. Translation gives CASTWTGGTEAFF.

This chain joins TRBV6-2 or TRBV6-3 and TRBJ2-1; 7 bases agree with TRBD1. Germline V CDR1 and CDR2: MNHEY, SVGEGT. The CDR3 spans 15 residues. The trim removed 6 bases at V and 2 bases at J, leaving 7 bases unmatched. The CDR3 nucleotides are TGTGCCAGCAGACTCCGGGACAGACCCTACAATGAGCAGTTCTTC. This translates into CASRLRDRPYNEQFF.

The table lists this clonotype with a few counts. This chain connects TRBV7-2 to TRBJ2-4, with 7 bases lining up with TRBD1. Germline loops: CDR1 SGHTA, CDR2 FQGNSA. J gave up 7 bases and V 9 bases, and 9 bases lay outside the gene matches. There are 13 residues in the CDR3. As DNA, the CDR3 is TGTGCCAGTACGACAGGGATAGGGAACATTCAGTACTTC. It specifies CASTTGIGNIQYF.